This T cell receptor beta chain appears in the sequencing data of a study of glioma-infiltrating T cells after dendritic cell vaccination. The immunoSEQ assay amplified TCRB CDR3 from up to roughly 2 ug DNA. TCRdb keeps only in-frame clones here, not all; method: immunoSEQ multiplex PCR. Among roughly 68,000 clones listed, 75% to 90% were seen once. This CDR3 has 15 amino acids. Germline values: CDR1 LNHDA, CDR2 SQIVND (reference sequence). This sample comprised blood, obtained before dendritic cell vaccination. The TCR originated in a human donor with glioblastoma. The chain combines TRBV19 with TRBJ2-5; 7 nucleotides line up with TRBD1. Matching the DNA end better, TRBJ2-7 makes the J call doubtful. This chain's CDR3 is CASSSLKGAQDEQYF. CDR3 nucleotides: TGTGCCAGTAGTTCCCTTAAGGGGGCCCAGGACGAGCAGTACTTC.